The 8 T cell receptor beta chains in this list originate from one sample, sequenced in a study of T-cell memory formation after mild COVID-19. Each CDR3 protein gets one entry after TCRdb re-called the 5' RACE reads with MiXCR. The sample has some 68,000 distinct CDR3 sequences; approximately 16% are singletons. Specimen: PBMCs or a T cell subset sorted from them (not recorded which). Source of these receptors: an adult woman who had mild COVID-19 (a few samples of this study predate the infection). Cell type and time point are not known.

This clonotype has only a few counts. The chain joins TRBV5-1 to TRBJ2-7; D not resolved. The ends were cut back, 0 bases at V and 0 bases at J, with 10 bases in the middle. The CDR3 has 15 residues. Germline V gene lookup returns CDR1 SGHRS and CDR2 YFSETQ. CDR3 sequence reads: CASSLEDQFSYEQYF. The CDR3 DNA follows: TGCGCCAGCAGCTTGGAGGATCAGTTCTCCTACGAGCAGTACTTC.

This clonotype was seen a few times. For the CDR3, the DNA is TGCGCCAGCAGCCCGTCTTGGGTCCTGAACACTGAAGCTTTCTTT. It yields the protein CASSPSWVLNTEAFF. The J gene is TRBJ1-1, the V gene TRBV5-1; D call uncertain. Germline values: CDR1 SGHRS, CDR2 YFSETQ. Trimming shortened V by 4 bases and J by 0 bases, and 13 bases separated the two germline ends. This CDR3 is built from 15 residues.

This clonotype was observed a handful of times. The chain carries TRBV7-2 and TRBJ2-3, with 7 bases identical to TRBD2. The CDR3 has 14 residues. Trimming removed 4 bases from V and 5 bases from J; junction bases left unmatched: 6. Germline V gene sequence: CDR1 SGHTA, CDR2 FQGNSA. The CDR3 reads CASSSGLSGDTQYF. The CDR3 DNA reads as TGTGCCAGCAGCTCGGGACTATCCGGAGATACGCAGTATTTT.

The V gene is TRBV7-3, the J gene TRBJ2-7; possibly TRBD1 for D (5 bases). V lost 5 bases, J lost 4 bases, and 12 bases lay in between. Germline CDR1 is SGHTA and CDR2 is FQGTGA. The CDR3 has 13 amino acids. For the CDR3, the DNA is TGTGCCAGCAGCCCAGGGTACTCGTACGAGCAGTACTTC. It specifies CASSPGYSYEQYF.

The CDR3 spells CASSLSGEIVPYEQYF. Written as DNA, the CDR3 is TGCGCCAGCAGCTTGTCGGGGGAGATAGTCCCCTACGAGCAGTACTTC. The J gene is TRBJ2-7, the V gene TRBV5-1; D is perhaps TRBD2 (6 bases). The CDR3 runs to 16 residues. Per germline, CDR1 SGHRS and CDR2 YFSETQ. Deletions cut 1 base from V and 2 bases from J, with 16 bases between.

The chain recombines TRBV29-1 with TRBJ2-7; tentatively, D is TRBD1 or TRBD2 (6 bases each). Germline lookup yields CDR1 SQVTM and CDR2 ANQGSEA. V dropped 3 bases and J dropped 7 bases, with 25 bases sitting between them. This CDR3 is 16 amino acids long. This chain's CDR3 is CSVENTRGGFAGEQYF. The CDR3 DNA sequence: TGCAGCGTTGAGAACACCCGTGGGGGCTTCGCGGGGGAGCAGTACTTC.

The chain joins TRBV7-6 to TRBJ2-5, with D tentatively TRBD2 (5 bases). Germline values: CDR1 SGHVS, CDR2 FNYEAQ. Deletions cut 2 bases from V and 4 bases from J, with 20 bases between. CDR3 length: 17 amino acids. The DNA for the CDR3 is TGTGCCAGCAGCTTACCGATAGCCGGGGTCGATACAGAGACCCAGTACTTC. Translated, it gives CASSLPIAGVDTETQYF.

CDR3 amino acids: CSAYGGIDIEQFF. For the CDR3, the DNA is TGCAGTGCATACGGGGGGATCGACATCGAGCAGTTCTTC. V usage is TRBV20-1 and J usage is TRBJ2-1; 7 nucleotides line up with TRBD2. The CDR3 sequence is 13 residues long. In germline, CDR1 is DFQATT, CDR2 SNEGSKA (reference sequence). Trimming at V came to 6 bases and at J to 10 bases, leaving 12 bases not matched to a gene.